Sequencing of this T cell receptor (beta chain) was carried out in a study of T cell responses to AZD1222 COVID-19 vaccine. Notes on the study in general: Scientists sampled the repertoires only once the peak T cell response had passed.

Sequencing used immunoSEQ multiplex PCR; TCRdb keeps in-frame clones, though not all of them. Here the sample spans about 130,000 clones, about nine tenths being singletons. Germline assignment: CDR1 SGHNT and CDR2 YYREEE (reference sequence). Deletions cut 0 bases from V and 0 bases from J, with 9 bases between. This CDR3 spans 15 amino acids. Concerning this clone: Its antigen is undetermined.

This sequence joins TRBV5-4 and TRBJ1-1, with D hard to call. This sample comprised peripheral blood, obtained on day 0 of AZD1222 vaccination. The TCR comes from an adult in good health. CDR3 protein: CASSLEIHMNTEAFF. In DNA form, the CDR3 reads TGTGCCAGCAGCTTGGAAATTCACATGAACACTGAAGCTTTCTTT.